This T cell receptor (beta chain) came from a study of beta chain features in type 1 diabetes. The study's findings and limits: Moderately but significantly shorter TCRB CDR3s were found in Type 1 diabetes patients in all four CD4+ subsets.

This clone was found a few times. What it recognizes is unknown. The isolated RNA, all of it, was reverse transcribed, so expressed TCRB transcripts were what got sequenced. Only in-frame clones appear in the TCRdb table, and some are missing; sequencing was by immunoSEQ multiplex PCR. This sample has roughly 700,000 clones, with 13% found just once. V was clipped by 4 bases and J by 9 bases; unmatched bases: 9. Per the germline V gene, CDR1 is SNHLY and CDR2 is FYNNEI. The CDR3 runs 15 residues. The sequenced material came from naive CD4+ T cells from blood. The rearrangement links TRBV2 to TRBJ2-1, with 10 nucleotides matching TRBD2. The source is a man aged 18-30 years with type 1 diabetes. The CDR3 coding sequence is TGTGCCAGCAGTGTAGCCGGGACTAGCGTAGGTGAGCAGTTCTTC. It specifies CASSVAGTSVGEQFF.